This entry lists 3 T cell receptor beta chains sequenced from one sample in a study of blood T cell repertoires in COVID-19. The data were produced by immunoSEQ multiplex PCR, yet TCRdb's version contains in-frame clones alone and is incomplete. The sample lists 25,000 to 30,000 clones, around four fifths occurring once. Material for sequencing was peripheral blood. These receptors all come from a man in his sixties or seventies with acute or convalescent COVID-19.

The chain joins TRBV5-1 to TRBJ1-4; a weak D match, TRBD1 (6 bases). Germline-derived CDR1 and CDR2 are SGHRS and YFSETQ. V lost 7 bases, J lost 8 bases, and 21 bases lay in between. This CDR3 is built from 15 residues. CDR3: CASRSTTGPGEKLFF. DNA of the CDR3: TGCGCCAGCCGTTCCACGACAGGTCCGGGGGAAAAACTGTTTTTT.

The genes are TRBV7-2 and TRBJ1-1; no reliable D call. Germline V gives CDR1 SGHTA, CDR2 FQGNSA. This CDR3 has 14 amino acids. Deletions cut 1 base from V and 1 base from J, with 7 bases between. In nucleotides, the CDR3 is TGTGCCAGCAGCTTAGGGAACAGGAACACTGAAGCTTTCTTT. It codes for CASSLGNRNTEAFF.

The chain has TRBV7-9 and TRBJ1-1; D perhaps matches TRBD1 (6 bases). Trimming removed 3 bases at V and 4 bases at J, with 15 bases between. Germline V gene lookup returns CDR1 SEHNR and CDR2 FQNEAQ (reference sequence). The CDR3 length is 15 residues. The DNA for the CDR3 is TGTGCCAGCAGCTTTGTCTTATCAGGGGCCACTGAAGCTTTCTTT. Amino acid sequence: CASSFVLSGATEAFF. Based on the CDR3 plus reference TRBV7-9 and TRBJ1-1, the full variable domain is DTGVSQNPRHKITKRGQNVTFRCDPISEHNRLYWYRQTLGQGPEFLTYFQNEAQLEKSRLLSDRFSAERPKGSFSTLEIQRTEQGDSAMYLCASSFVLSGATEAFFGQGTRLTVV.